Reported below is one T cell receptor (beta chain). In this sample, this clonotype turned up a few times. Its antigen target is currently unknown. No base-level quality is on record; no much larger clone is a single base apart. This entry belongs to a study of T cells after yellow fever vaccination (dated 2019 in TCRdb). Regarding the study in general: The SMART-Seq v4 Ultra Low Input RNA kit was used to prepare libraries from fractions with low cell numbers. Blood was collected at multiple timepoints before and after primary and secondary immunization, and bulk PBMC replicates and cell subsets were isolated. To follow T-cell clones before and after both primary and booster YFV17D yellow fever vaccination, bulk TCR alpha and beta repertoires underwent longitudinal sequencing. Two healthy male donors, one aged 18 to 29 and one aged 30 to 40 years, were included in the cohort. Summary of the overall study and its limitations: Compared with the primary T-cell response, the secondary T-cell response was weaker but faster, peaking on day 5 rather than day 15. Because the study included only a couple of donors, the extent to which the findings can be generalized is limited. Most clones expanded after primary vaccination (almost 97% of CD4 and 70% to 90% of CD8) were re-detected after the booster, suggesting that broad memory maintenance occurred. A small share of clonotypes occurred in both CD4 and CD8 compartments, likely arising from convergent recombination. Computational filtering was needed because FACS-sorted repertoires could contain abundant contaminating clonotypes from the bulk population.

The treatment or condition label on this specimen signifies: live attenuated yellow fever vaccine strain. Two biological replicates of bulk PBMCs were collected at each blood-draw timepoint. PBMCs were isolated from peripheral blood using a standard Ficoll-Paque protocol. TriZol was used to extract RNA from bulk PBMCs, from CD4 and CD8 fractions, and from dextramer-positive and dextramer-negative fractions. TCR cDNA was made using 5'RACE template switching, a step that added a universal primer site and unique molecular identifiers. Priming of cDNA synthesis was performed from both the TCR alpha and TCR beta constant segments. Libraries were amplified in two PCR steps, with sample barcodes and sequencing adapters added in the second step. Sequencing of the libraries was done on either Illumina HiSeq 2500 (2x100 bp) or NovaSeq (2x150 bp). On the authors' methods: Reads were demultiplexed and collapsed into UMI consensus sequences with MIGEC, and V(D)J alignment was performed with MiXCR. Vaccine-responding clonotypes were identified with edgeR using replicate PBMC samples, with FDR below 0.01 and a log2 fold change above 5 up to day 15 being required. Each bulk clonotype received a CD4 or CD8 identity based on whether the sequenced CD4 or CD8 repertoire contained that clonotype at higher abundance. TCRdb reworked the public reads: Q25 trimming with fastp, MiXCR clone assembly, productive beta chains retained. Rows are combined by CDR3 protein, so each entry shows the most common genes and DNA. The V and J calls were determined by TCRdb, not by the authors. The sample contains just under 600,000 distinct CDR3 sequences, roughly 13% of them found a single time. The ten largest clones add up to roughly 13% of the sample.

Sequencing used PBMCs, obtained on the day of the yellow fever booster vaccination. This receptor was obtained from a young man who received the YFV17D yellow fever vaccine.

The CDR3 here reads CASSSRQKVNNEQFF. The nucleotides read TGTGCCAGCAGCTCCCGACAGAAAGTCAACAATGAGCAGTTCTTC. The sequence is built from TRBV7-2 and TRBJ2-1, and TRBD1 may be the D gene, going by 5 matching bases. The germline V gene specifies SGHTA as CDR1 and FQGNSA as CDR2. The CDR3 covers 15 residues, taking in both the cysteine and the phenylalanine. CDR3 DNA only is kept here, 45 bases in frame from base 1. Between the V and J ends, shortened by 4 bases and 5 bases respectively, the junction contains 15 bases.